The following is a TCR beta chain sequence with its context. The authors' processing: Estimated nucleated cell counts came from reference gene primer amplification. Measured with immunoSEQ multiplex PCR; TCRdb has only the in-frame clones, and not every one. V, J and clone size are taken as reported in that table, and D and trimming were inferred from the DNA itself. The data contain some 49,000 clones, roughly 90% of them singletons. In germline, CDR1 is MGHRA, CDR2 YSYEKL. The CDR3 is 18 residues long. Trimming took 1 base from V and 3 from J; bases not matched to a gene: 14. The sample is drawn from a study of blood T cell repertoires in COVID-19. Looking at the study overall: The United States, Italy and Spain were the sources of the acute and convalescent COVID-19 samples. PBMCs, B-cell-depleted T cells, or T cells provided the cDNA or gDNA that made up the material.

This clonotype was obtained from a man between 65 and 85 years old with active COVID-19. The sequencing sample was made of peripheral blood. The chain employs TRBV4-1 and TRBJ2-5; 7 bases fit TRBD1. The CDR3 DNA sequence: TGCGCCAGCAGCCAAGTGCCGGCGATTGTGGGACAGAAAGAGACCCAGTACTTC. It is translated as CASSQVPAIVGQKETQYF.